Presented here are 11 T cell receptor beta chains from one specimen sequenced in a study of identical twins listed by TCRdb under 2016. The library was prepared using 5' RACE. These reads were obtained on an Illumina HiSeq 2000. The public reads were reprocessed in TCRdb via fastp at Q25 and MiXCR, keeping in-frame beta chains. Rows are unified per CDR3 protein, each entry keeping the most common DNA and genes. Here the sample has 1.5 million to 2 million distinct CDR3 sequences; 25% to 35% occur a single time. The ten largest clones capture about 0.25% of the sample. Source material: cord blood. The receptors shown here come from a newborn girl in good health.

There are a few counts of this clonotype. This chain uses TRBV29-1 with TRBJ1-1, with no clear D. V was trimmed by 3 bases and J by 1 base, leaving 12 bases between them. This CDR3 comprises 14 residues. The germline CDR1 and CDR2 sequences are SQVTM and ANQGSEA. CDR3 sequence: CSVEQAATNTEAFF. The CDR3 DNA is TGCAGCGTTGAGCAAGCAGCTACGAACACTGAAGCTTTCTTT.

The chain couples TRBV28 to TRBJ2-7, with 9 bases matching TRBD2. The V gene's germline CDR1 is MDHEN and CDR2 SYDVKM. Trimming at V came to 1 base and at J to 5 bases, leaving 9 bases not matched to a gene. This CDR3 comprises 16 residues. In DNA form, the CDR3 reads TGTGCCAGCAGTTTATTATGGGGCGGGAGGGGCAACGAGCAGTACTTC. It specifies CASSLLWGGRGNEQYF.

The rearrangement joins TRBV24-1 to TRBJ2-4; D is tentatively TRBD1 or TRBD2 (5 bases each). The V end lost 2 bases, the J end lost 1 base, and 11 bases lay between the germline ends. This CDR3 has 16 residues. In germline, CDR1 is KGHDR, CDR2 SFDVKD. The DNA for the CDR3 is TGTGCCACCAGTGATTCTGGGGGAGAGGCCAAAAACATTCAGTACTTC. This codes for CATSDSGGEAKNIQYF.

CDR3 sequence reads: CASSQHAGRRNHRTSGGTDTQYF. In DNA, the CDR3 is TGTGCCAGCAGCCAGCACGCAGGGCGTCGTAATCATCGAACTAGCGGGGGAACAGATACGCAGTATTTT. The rearrangement uses TRBV3-1 and TRBJ2-3; TRBD2 aligns across 11 bases. This CDR3 has 23 residues. V trimming: 3 bases; J trimming: 3 bases; junction bases outside the gene matches: 26. Per germline, CDR1 LGHDT and CDR2 YNNKEL (reference sequence).

CDR3 nucleotide sequence: TGTGCCACCCAACGGGGGAACGGCTACACCTTC. This translates into CATQRGNGYTF. The rearrangement joins TRBV25-1 to TRBJ1-2; tentative D call: TRBD1 (5 bases). V lost 10 bases to trimming and J lost 8 bases, with 14 bases between them. Germline V gene sequence: CDR1 MGHDK, CDR2 SYGVNS. The CDR3 is 11 amino acids.

This chain links TRBV10-3 with TRBJ2-7; D ambiguous. The V gene lost 3 bases and the J gene lost 2 bases, with 14 bases spanning the gap. Germline lookup yields CDR1 ENHRY and CDR2 SYGVKD. This CDR3 is 15 amino acids long. The CDR3 loop reads CAISDLSRATYEQYF. Here the CDR3 DNA reads TGTGCCATCAGTGATTTAAGCCGGGCGACCTACGAGCAGTACTTC.

The sample holds a few counts of this clonotype. The CDR3 spells CASSENGYTF. The CDR3 DNA sequence: TGTGCCAGCAGTGAAAATGGCTACACCTTC. J is TRBJ1-2 and V is TRBV2; D is uncertain. Trimming pared 2 bases from V and 6 bases from J, leaving 1 base between. Per germline, CDR1 SNHLY and CDR2 FYNNEI. CDR3 length: 10 residues.

The chain couples TRBV28 to TRBJ2-1; 12 bases are shared with TRBD2. This CDR3 has 15 residues. The germline CDR1 and CDR2 sequences are MDHEN and SYDVKM. V lost 8 bases and J lost 8; bases outside the gene matches: 10. The chain's CDR3 is CASVLAGGGRDEQFF. CDR3 in DNA: TGTGCCAGCGTACTAGCGGGAGGTGGCAGGGATGAGCAGTTCTTC.

This rearrangement joins TRBV14 to TRBJ1-1, with D possibly matching TRBD1 (6 bases). This CDR3 is 12 amino acids long. V gave up 0 bases and J gave up 8 bases, with 7 bases separating them. Germline CDR1 reads SGHDN; CDR2 reads FVKESK. The chain's CDR3 is CASSQDTGEAFF. The CDR3 coding sequence is TGTGCCAGCAGCCAAGATACAGGGGAAGCTTTCTTT.

The chain joins TRBV10-3 to TRBJ1-2, with D perhaps TRBD1 (6 bases). CDR3 length equals 11 residues. V lost 8 bases and J 8 bases, leaving 12 bases between the germline ends. The V gene's germline CDR1 is ENHRY and CDR2 SYGVKD. The CDR3 DNA sequence: TGTGCCATCCAGGGGCGGGAGGGCTACACCTTC. Its protein is CAIQGREGYTF.

This clonotype was observed a handful of times. This chain connects TRBV3-1 to TRBJ2-7; 9 nucleotides line up with TRBD2. Germline values: CDR1 LGHDT, CDR2 YNNKEL (reference sequence). J gave up 2 bases and V 4 bases, and 6 bases lay outside the gene matches. The CDR3 covers 15 residues. This CDR3 is CASSLGGGVTYEQYF. Here the CDR3 DNA reads TGTGCCAGCAGCCTCGGCGGGGGGGTCACCTACGAGCAGTACTTC.